These 4 T cell receptor beta chains were sequenced from one sample in a study of T cell responses to AZD1222 COVID-19 vaccine (dated by TCRdb to the early 2020s). This sample's time point label indicates: baseline before first vaccination. The library was built by means of the immunoSEQ multiplex PCR assay. The clones in this table, taken by TCRdb from immuneACCESS, are in-frame only. Not every clone is retained; where verified, under half of the shortfall comes from an unresolved V gene, and the cause of the rest is unknown. In this sample the table shows roughly 150,000 clones, 88% of which occur a single time. The ten largest clonotypes hold 2% to 2.5% of the sample. The material was peripheral blood, obtained on day 0 of AZD1222 vaccination. Source of these receptors: an adult in good health.

A few counts support this clone. In DNA form, the CDR3 reads TGTGCCAGCAGCCCGAACCTAAGGGGTGGAAACACCATATATTTT. Translation: CASSPNLRGGNTIYF. V gene TRBV3-1 (or the pseudogene TRBV3-2) combines with J gene TRBJ1-3, with TRBD1 as a possible D gene (5 bases). The CDR3 has 15 residues. The germline V gene encodes CDR1 LGHDT and CDR2 YNNKEL (reference sequence). Between the trimmed V and J ends, which lost 4 bases and 3 bases, there was a span of 13 bases.

The chain uses TRBV23-1 and TRBJ2-5; 8 nucleotides align to TRBD2. TRBV23-1 is an ORF; its function is uncertain. CDR3 length: 15 residues. Trimming removed 2 bases from V and 5 bases from J; junction bases left unmatched: 7. This CDR3 is CASSQEGAGAETQYF. CDR3 in DNA: TGCGCCAGCAGTCAAGAGGGAGCGGGGGCTGAGACCCAGTACTTC.

The rearrangement uses TRBV5-8 and TRBJ1-3; 7 bases line up with TRBD1. The germline V gene encodes CDR1 SGHTS and CDR2 YDEGEE. This CDR3 is 14 amino acids long. The V and J ends lost 4 bases and 3 bases, in that order; junction bases with no gene match: 4. This chain's CDR3 is CASSAWTGGNTIYF. For the CDR3, the DNA is TGTGCCAGCAGCGCATGGACAGGTGGAAACACCATATATTTT.

The chain recombines TRBV5-6 with TRBJ1-1, with TRBD1 as a possible D gene (5 bases). The V gene lost 2 bases and the J gene lost 6 bases, with 14 bases spanning the gap. Germline CDR1 is SGHDT and CDR2 is YYEEEE. CDR3 length equals 14 residues. The CDR3 sequence is CASSFILAGSEAFF. The CDR3 coding sequence is TGTGCCAGCAGCTTCATATTGGCAGGGTCTGAAGCTTTCTTT.